Only a few counts were recorded for the clone carrying this T cell receptor (beta chain). Its cognate antigen is unknown. This record comes from a study of blood T cells in healthy people across ages. The study, taken as a whole, reports: Both naive CD4+ cell counts and diversity were greater in long-lived donors than in aged donors.

Donors gave about 9.3 milliliters of peripheral blood apiece. The trim removed 1 base at V and 3 bases at J, leaving 10 bases unmatched. CDR1 MGHDK and CDR2 SYGVNS come from the germline V gene. The length of the CDR3 is 17 residues. The authors ran a second PCR of about 6 to 11 cycles using a sample-barcoded 5' primer and a J-beta primer mix. TCRdb used MiXCR to reprocess the 5' RACE reads, holding one entry per CDR3 protein. The sample lists around 1,600,000 distinct CDR3 sequences; about 45% were seen once. The sequencing sample was made of blood. This receptor was obtained from a woman under 30 in good health. This chain connects TRBV25-1 to TRBJ2-7, with 9 bases matching TRBD2. The CDR3 loop reads CASSESQLSGGFYEQYF. The CDR3 DNA is TGTGCCAGCAGTGAATCCCAGCTGAGCGGGGGGTTCTACGAGCAGTACTTC.